This TCR beta chain stems from a study of CD8 T cells in ankylosing spondylitis. Findings and caveats of the study: A TCR beta motif made of under 10 highly homologous variants seemed typical of ankylosing spondylitis blood.

Points on this clonotype: Its target is not known.

The V end was cut by 4 bases, the J end by 6 bases, with 18 bases between. The germline V gene encodes CDR1 SEHNR and CDR2 FQNEAQ (reference sequence). CDR3 length: 16 amino acids. MiXCR was run by TCRdb on the 5' RACE reads, yielding one entry per CDR3 protein. The table lists 300,000 to 350,000 distinct CDR3 sequences, roughly 11% of them singletons. The sequenced sample consisted of blood, either unsorted or a sorted T cell fraction (not recorded which). This receptor was taken from a female donor with ankylosing spondylitis or in good health (not recorded which). The chain couples TRBV7-9 to TRBJ2-2; maybe TRBD2 (6 bases). CDR3 DNA sequence: TGTGCCAGCAGCTCAGGGAGGCCGATGCCGCCCGGGGAGCTGTTTTTT. Residues: CASSSGRPMPPGELFF.